These T cell receptor beta chains were read from a single sample in a study of blood T cell repertoires in COVID-19. Sequenced by immunoSEQ multiplex PCR; TCRdb stores in-frame clones only, minus some. The sample holds under 300,000 clones, 86% seen once. The sample was peripheral blood. The receptor source for this set is a woman between 25 and 40 years old with COVID-19, enrolled during active disease. Each CDR3 is given with its conserved first and last residue. A D gene is named only where the DNA matches it firmly. Expanded clones are given a class, and other clones once, few, many or no size at all.

D gene	V gene	J gene	clone size	CDR3 DNA	CDR3 protein
-	TRBV24-1	TRBJ1-4	-	TGTGCCACCAGTGATTTGCGGAGACCTGAAAAACTGTTTTTT	CATSDLRRPEKLFF
-	TRBV7-7	TRBJ2-1	-	-	CASSFAPAGLAGENEQFF
-	TRBV6-5	TRBJ2-2	once	TGTGCCAGCAGCCCAGTAAGGGGGAAGGACGGGGAGCTGTTTTTT	CASSPVRGKDGELFF
-	TRBV4-1	TRBJ2-2	-	TGCGCCAGCAGCCAAGGTGTAGGGGGACCTCGAGACACCGGGGAGCTGTTTTTT	CASSQGVGGPRDTGELFF
TRBD2	TRBV5-4	TRBJ2-7	-	TGTGCCAGCCACCAGCGGGGGAGCTCCTACGAGCAGTACTTC	CASHQRGSSYEQYF
TRBD1	TRBV4-1	TRBJ1-6	-	TGCGCCAGCAGCCTCGCCACAGGGGCCCCTAATTCACCCCTCCACTTT	CASSLATGAPNSPLHF
-	TRBV7-9	TRBJ1-3	-	TGTGCCAGCAGCCTTCTCCCTGGAAACACCATATATTTT	CASSLLPGNTIYF
-	TRBV5-1	TRBJ2-7	once	TGCGCCAGCAGCTCAAATAGCGGTTACGAGCAGTACTTC	CASSSNSGYEQYF
-	TRBV18	TRBJ1-1	-	TGTGCCAGCTCCCCCCGGGGGGTAGCTTTCTTT	CASSPRGVAFF
-	TRBV7-9	TRBJ1-1	-	TGTGCCAGCAGCGACCGGCAGGGGCATGAAGCTTTCTTT	CASSDRQGHEAFF
TRBD1	TRBV5-1	TRBJ2-7	-	TGCGCCAGCAGACCTTCAGATTCCGGGACAGGGGGCTGGGAGCAGTACTTC	CASRPSDSGTGGWEQYF
-	TRBV18	TRBJ1-1	-	TGTGCCAGCTCATCCAGGGATCTGAACACTGAAGCTTTCTTT	CASSSRDLNTEAFF
-	TRBV11-2	TRBJ2-7	-	TGTGCCAGCAGCTCACGTTCGAGGGTCTACGAGCAGTACTTC	CASSSRSRVYEQYF
TRBD2	TRBV10-1	TRBJ2-3	few	TGCGCCAGCAGTGAGTACGCCATCGCGGGAGGGGATACGCAGTATTTT	CASSEYAIAGGDTQYF
TRBD2	TRBV3-1/TRBV3-2	TRBJ2-1	-	TGTGCCAGCAGCCCCCCTAGCGGACCTGCCTACAATGAGCAGTTCTTC	CASSPPSGPAYNEQFF
TRBD1	TRBV19	TRBJ1-5	-	TGTGCCAGTAGTATTGGGACAGGGTGGAATCAGCCCCAGCATTTT	CASSIGTGWNQPQHF